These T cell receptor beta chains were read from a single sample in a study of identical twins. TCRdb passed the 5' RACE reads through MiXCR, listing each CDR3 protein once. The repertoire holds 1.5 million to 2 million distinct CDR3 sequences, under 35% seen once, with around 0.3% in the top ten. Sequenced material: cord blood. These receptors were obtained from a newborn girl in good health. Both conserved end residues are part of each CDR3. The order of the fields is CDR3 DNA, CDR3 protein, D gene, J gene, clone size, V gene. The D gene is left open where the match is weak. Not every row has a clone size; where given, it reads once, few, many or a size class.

TGTGCCAGCATATTTTTAGCGGGGTCTAGTGAGCAGTTCTTC	CASIFLAGSSEQFF	TRBD2	TRBJ2-1	many	TRBV2
TGTGCCAGCAGCCACACTAGCGGACAGATCCGCTCCTACGAGCAGTACTTC	CASSHTSGQIRSYEQYF	TRBD2	TRBJ2-7	NA	TRBV14
TGCGCCAGCAGCGTGCATACAGGGCTGGAGCAGTACTTC	CASSVHTGLEQYF	NA	TRBJ2-7	NA	TRBV5-1
TGTGCCAGCAGCCACGGACTAGCGGGGGGCAATGAGCAGTTCTTC	CASSHGLAGGNEQFF	TRBD2	TRBJ2-1	few	TRBV3-1
TGTGCCAGCAGCCAAGAGTACAGGGCACCAGATACGCAGTATTTT	CASSQEYRAPDTQYF	NA	TRBJ2-3	few	TRBV3-1
TGTGCCAGCAGAAATTCTGGACAGGGGTCCTACAATGAGCAGTTCTTC	CASRNSGQGSYNEQFF	TRBD1	TRBJ2-1	many	TRBV12-3/TRBV12-4
TGTGCCAGCAGCCGAAATTTAAATAAGAAGATTGAAGCTTTCTTT	CASSRNLNKKIEAFF	NA	TRBJ1-1	few	TRBV3-1
TGTGCCAGCAGCTTACTTTTACTAGCGGGAGGGCCGAATGAGCAGTTCTTC	CASSLLLLAGGPNEQFF	TRBD2	TRBJ2-1	NA	TRBV7-6
TGCGCCAGCAGCTTCACAGCGGGGGTCACAGATACGCAGTATTTT	CASSFTAGVTDTQYF	TRBD2	TRBJ2-3	NA	TRBV5-1
TGTGCCAGCAGTCCGGACTGGTCGGGAAACACCATATATTTT	CASSPDWSGNTIYF	NA	TRBJ1-3	NA	TRBV12-3/TRBV12-4
TGTGCCACCAGTGATCCAGGGAGAAACATTCAGTACTTC	CATSDPGRNIQYF	NA	TRBJ2-4	NA	TRBV24-1
TGTGCCAGCAGCTTAGTTGGAGGGTCCCAAGCTAACTATGGCTACACCTTC	CASSLVGGSQANYGYTF	NA	TRBJ1-2	few	TRBV7-2
TGTGCCAGCAGCCTTTTCGGGGGCCCGACCTACGAGCAGTACTTC	CASSLFGGPTYEQYF	NA	TRBJ2-7	NA	TRBV3-1
TGTGCCAGCAGTAAGGGAGGTCTACACACAGATACGCGGTATTTT	CASSKGGLHTDTRYF	NA	TRBJ2-3	NA	TRBV6-6
TGTGCCAGCAGTGAACGGGACAGCTCCTACGGGCAGTACTTC	CASSERDSSYGQYF	TRBD1	TRBJ2-7	NA	TRBV6-1
TGTGCCAGCAGTTTATTAGGGGGGGACAATGAGCAGTTCTTC	CASSLLGGDNEQFF	NA	TRBJ2-1	NA	TRBV27
TGTGCCAGCAGTTTAGTCCCCTCGGCGAACCCCTACGAGCAGTACTTC	CASSLVPSANPYEQYF	NA	TRBJ2-7	NA	TRBV12-3/TRBV12-4
TGTGCCAGCAGTTTGGGACTAGCGACCGGTGAGCAGTTCTTC	CASSLGLATGEQFF	TRBD2	TRBJ2-1	few	TRBV6-5
TGTGCCAGCAGTGAAATAGAGACACAAACAAGGAGGGGCTACACCTTC	CASSEIETQTRRGYTF	NA	TRBJ1-2	few	TRBV25-1
TGTGCCAGCAGCTTGGGTCGGGAGAGGAAGTTCTTC	CASSLGRERKFF	NA	TRBJ2-1	NA	TRBV5-6
TGTGCCAGCAGCCCCTATGCTGCCGCCCACAATGAGCAGTACTTC	CASSPYAAAHNEQYF	NA	TRBJ2-5	few	TRBV11-2
TGTGCCAGCAGTTTACCTCCGGGACAGCTCTACGAGCAGTACTTC	CASSLPPGQLYEQYF	TRBD1	TRBJ2-7	NA	TRBV6-6
TGTGCCAGCAGCGCCGGGACAGGGAGGTACGAGCAGTACTTC	CASSAGTGRYEQYF	TRBD1	TRBJ2-7	NA	TRBV2
TGTGCCAGCAGTCCCGCCGGGACAGGGGTGAACAAGCAGTACTTC	CASSPAGTGVNKQYF	TRBD1	TRBJ2-5	NA	TRBV28
TGCAGTGCTAGAGATAAACAGGGGTTGGAGGCTACCACTGAAGCTTTCTTT	CSARDKQGLEATTEAFF	TRBD1	TRBJ1-1	NA	TRBV20-1
TGTGCCAGCTCCCGGGGAGCGGGGGGCGGCAATGAGCAGTTCTTC	CASSRGAGGGNEQFF	TRBD2	TRBJ2-1	NA	TRBV18
TGTGCCAGCAGCCAAGACCTCAACTTTGAGCAGTACTTC	CASSQDLNFEQYF	NA	TRBJ2-4	NA	TRBV14
TGCAGCGTTGGGGGACAGGGGGGCCACGAGCAGTACTTC	CSVGGQGGHEQYF	TRBD1	TRBJ2-7	few	TRBV29-1
TGTGCCAGCAGTGACTTGGACAGGGGAAGGGTAAACACTGAAGCTTTCTTT	CASSDLDRGRVNTEAFF	TRBD1	TRBJ1-1	NA	TRBV12-3/TRBV12-4
TGTGCCAGCAGTTCCGGGACAGGGCTTTCCGAGCAGTACTTC	CASSSGTGLSEQYF	TRBD1	TRBJ2-7	few	TRBV11-2
TGTGCCAGCAGCTTAGGGATGGGACGTTATTCACCCCTCCACTTT	CASSLGMGRYSPLHF	NA	TRBJ1-6	NA	TRBV11-2
TGTGCCAGCAGTTTTTGGGACAGAAGAAACTATGGCTACACCTTC	CASSFWDRRNYGYTF	TRBD1	TRBJ1-2	few	TRBV12-3/TRBV12-4
TGTGCCAGCAGCCAAGCCTTGAGGGGGCCCAACTCTGAGGCCAACGTCCTGACTTTC	CASSQALRGPNSEANVLTF	TRBD1	TRBJ2-6	NA	TRBV14
TGCAGCGTCGCGGCGTCAGCTGAAGCTTTCTTT	CSVAASAEAFF	NA	TRBJ1-1	NA	TRBV29-1
TGTGCCAGCAGCGGAAAGGCCGGGACAGGGATTAGGTGGGAGCAGTACTTC	CASSGKAGTGIRWEQYF	TRBD1	TRBJ2-5	few	TRBV3-1
TGCGCCAGCAGCCAAGCTGGGAGGGGCGGGGAGCTGTTTTTT	CASSQAGRGGELFF	TRBD2	TRBJ2-2	NA	TRBV4-1
TGCAGTGCTACCCCCGGGTGGGAGGGTGAGCAGTTCTTC	CSATPGWEGEQFF	TRBD2	TRBJ2-1	many	TRBV20-1
TGTGCCAGCAGCCAAATGGCCCTGCAGGGAGGGGGCAATCAGCCCCAGCATTTT	CASSQMALQGGGNQPQHF	NA	TRBJ1-5	NA	TRBV16
TGTGCCAGCAGCGCCCGAACAGGTACCTCCTACGAGCAGTACTTC	CASSARTGTSYEQYF	NA	TRBJ2-7	NA	TRBV7-2
TGTGCCAGCAGCTACCGACAGTCTGACGAAGCTTTCTTT	CASSYRQSDEAFF	NA	TRBJ1-1	many	TRBV2
TGTGCCAGCAGTTTAAAGGGAGGGGGCTATGGCTACACCTTC	CASSLKGGGYGYTF	NA	TRBJ1-2	few	TRBV12-3/TRBV12-4
TGTGCCAGCATGCCTGCCCCTCTTTTACAGGGGGTCACTGAAGCTTTCTTT	CASMPAPLLQGVTEAFF	TRBD1	TRBJ1-1	NA	TRBV3-1
TGTGCCAGTAGTAGCGGGAGGTTCACAGATACGCAGTATTTT	CASSSGRFTDTQYF	TRBD2	TRBJ2-3	NA	TRBV19
TGTGCCAGCAGGGACAGGTGGGGATACGAGCAGTACTTC	CASRDRWGYEQYF	TRBD1	TRBJ2-7	NA	TRBV28
TGTGCCAGCAGCTTATATTTTCGCGGGGGGGCGAAGACCCAGTTCTTC	CASSLYFRGGAKTQFF	TRBD2	TRBJ2-1	NA	TRBV7-2
TGTGCCAGCAGTTATCCCGAGATAGGATCGCGGGATGGTAGCACAGATACGCAGTATTTT	CASSYPEIGSRDGSTDTQYF	NA	TRBJ2-3	NA	TRBV6-2/TRBV6-3
TGTGCCAGCAGCTTACAAGGTCCAATGGATCCAACTAATGAAAAACTGTTTTTT	CASSLQGPMDPTNEKLFF	NA	TRBJ1-4	few	TRBV7-2
TGCAGTGCTACAAGCGGGAGCCTCAATGAGCAGTTCTTC	CSATSGSLNEQFF	TRBD2	TRBJ2-1	NA	TRBV20-1
TGTGCCAGCAGCCAAAGCGGGAGACAGACCCAGTACTTC	CASSQSGRQTQYF	TRBD2	TRBJ2-5	NA	TRBV14
TGTGCCAGCAGTGACCCGGTTGGGGAGACCCAGTACTTC	CASSDPVGETQYF	NA	TRBJ2-5	NA	TRBV25-1
TGCAGTGCAACTGGGACTAGCCAGGTCTCACAGTACTTC	CSATGTSQVSQYF	TRBD2	TRBJ2-4	NA	TRBV20-1
TGCAGCGTACCAACCAGACAGCATGGCTACACCTTC	CSVPTRQHGYTF	NA	TRBJ1-2	NA	TRBV29-1
TGTGCCACCAGTGACCGTCCCTACGAGCTGTTTTTT	CATSDRPYELFF	NA	TRBJ2-2	once	TRBV24-1
TGTGCCATCAGTGAGTCTAGACTCAATGAGCAGTTCTTC	CAISESRLNEQFF	NA	TRBJ2-1	many	TRBV10-3